This TCR beta chain emerged from a study of T cells in localized non-small cell lung cancer. Study results and limitations: Turning up in adjacent lung were a median around 50 of the top 100 tumor clones. Density of T cells in blood, when higher, went with longer overall survival.

Using immunoSEQ multiplex PCR, the repertoire was profiled, and TCRdb retains in-frame clones only, with some absent. Among roughly 58,000 clones listed, roughly 76% were seen once. Notes on this clone: What it recognizes is unknown.

Germline V gene lookup returns CDR1 KGHSH and CDR2 LQKENI. CDR3 length equals 14 residues. This clonotype was obtained from a man between 35 and 75 years old with stage II lung adenocarcinoma. Specimen: PBMCs, collected before any cancer treatment. The V gene is TRBV18, the J gene TRBJ2-5; D unclear. The J call may not be correct, given that the DNA end is closer to TRBJ2-7. The CDR3 sequence is CASSLADGPYEQYF. As DNA, the CDR3 is TGTGCCAGCTCTCTCGCAGATGGACCCTACGAGCAGTACTTC.